Listed below are T cell receptor beta chains from one sample, sequenced in a study of shared clonotypes between healthy human individuals. TCRdb's copy holds only in-frame clones and misses some; the assay was immunoSEQ multiplex PCR. The sample contains hundreds of thousands of clones, approximately 79% of which appear only once. The sequenced sample was memory CD4+ T cells sorted from blood. The source of these receptors is a man aged 25 to 45 in good health. The conserved cysteine and the conserved F or W are not part of the CDR3 here.

j_call	v_call	cdr3_aa
TRBJ1-2	TRBV6-6	ASKYGGGLGGYT
TRBJ1-1	TRBV5-1	ASSGGGASTEAF
TRBJ2-2	TRBV2	ASSEQGFAGELF
TRBJ1-3	TRBV6-5	ASSYSGTDSGNTIY
TRBJ2-3	TRBV18	ASSPRDFSTDTQY
TRBJ2-1	TRBV5-1	ASSLDQGLSGSEQF
TRBJ2-1	TRBV29-1	SVSSGSLQF
TRBJ2-1	TRBV4-3	ASSQVALAGVYEQF
TRBJ2-1	TRBV11-2	ASSGLLAGGVNEQF
TRBJ2-3	TRBV18	ASSPRGPGPIDTQY